These T cell receptor beta chains were read from a single sample in a study of CD8+CD57+ T cells in acquired aplastic anemia. In TCRdb, the reads were re-called with MiXCR into one record per CDR3 protein. The profile covers about 190,000 distinct CDR3 sequences, with more than 45% appearing a single time and 9.7% taken by the ten largest. What was sequenced was sorted CD4+, CD8+, or CD8+CD57+ T cells (not recorded which) from PBMCs. Every receptor here comes from a human donor with aplastic anemia. Each CDR3 is given with its conserved first and last residue. Fields, in order: V gene, J gene, D gene, clone size, CDR3 protein, CDR3 DNA. D genes are given only for firm matches. Size is stated for part of the rows, as once, few or many counts, or as a class when the clone is expanded.

>TRBV14|TRBJ1-1|.|many
CASSLLPGETEAFF
TGTGCCAGCAGCCTTCTCCCAGGGGAAACTGAAGCTTTCTTT
>TRBV7-9|TRBJ2-1|.|.
CASSSSRGNEQFF
TGTGCCAGCAGCTCCTCCAGGGGCAATGAGCAGTTCTTC
>TRBV12-3/TRBV12-4|TRBJ2-5|.|many
CASSSRTIGQTQYF
TGTGCCAGCAGTTCCCGGACGATTGGACAGACCCAGTACTTC
>TRBV20-1|TRBJ1-2|.|.
CSVRGPQGHLF
TGCAGTGTCCGGGGCCCCCAGGGTCATCTCTTC
>TRBV12-5|TRBJ2-1|TRBD2|.
CASGLVRLAGIDNEQFF
TGTGCTAGTGGTTTGGTACGATTAGCGGGGATAGACAATGAGCAGTTCTTC
>TRBV5-1|TRBJ2-7|TRBD2|many
CASSAGLETKRGYEQYF
TGCGCCAGCAGTGCGGGACTAGAAACCAAAAGGGGGTACGAGCAGTACTTC
>TRBV10-2|TRBJ1-5|.|.
CASSDVTDDQPQHF
TGCGCCAGCAGTGATGTGACAGATGATCAGCCCCAGCATTTT
>TRBV6-1|TRBJ2-7|.|.
CASRRLVMDEQCF
TGTGCCAGCCGGCGACTAGTCATGGACGAGCAGTGCTTC
>TRBV15|TRBJ2-3|.|few
CATSRDLARPSTDTQYF
TGTGCCACCAGCAGAGATTTAGCTAGACCTAGCACAGATACGCAGTATTTT
>TRBV5-4|TRBJ1-1|.|many
CASSPGTRSTEAFF
TGTGCCAGCAGCCCAGGGACGAGGAGCACTGAAGCTTTCTTT
>TRBV20-1|TRBJ2-4|.|.
CSVWTDQNIQYF
TGCAGTGTCTGGACAGACCAAAACATTCAGTACTTC
>TRBV2|TRBJ1-5|.|few
CASRRDNQPQHF
TGTGCCAGCAGGCGCGACAATCAGCCCCAGCATTTT
>TRBV29-1|TRBJ1-5|.|.
CSVTGYSGQPQHF
TGCAGCGTGACCGGGTATTCCGGGCAGCCCCAGCATTTT
>TRBV19|TRBJ1-2|.|.
CASSIDSLNYGYTF
TGTGCCAGTAGTATTGACAGCCTAAACTATGGCTACACCTTC
>TRBV24-1|TRBJ2-7|.|.
CATSGLGEQYF
TGTGCCACCAGTGGGCTGGGCGAGCAGTACTTC
>TRBV20-1|TRBJ2-2|.|.
CSAREGTRATGELFF
TGCAGTGCTAGAGAGGGGACCCGGGCCACCGGGGAGCTGTTTTTT
>TRBV4-3|TRBJ2-1|TRBD2|.
CASSQEAGADYNEQFF
TGCGCCAGCAGCCAAGAAGCGGGGGCAGATTACAATGAGCAGTTCTTC
>TRBV25-1|TRBJ2-7|.|.
CASSGEGESHEQYF
TGTGCCAGCAGCGGAGAAGGGGAGTCCCACGAGCAGTACTTC
>TRBV7-9|TRBJ1-2|TRBD1|many
CASSLMGTEDNYGYTF
TGTGCCAGCAGCTTAATGGGGACAGAGGATAACTATGGCTACACCTTC
>TRBV19|TRBJ1-2|TRBD1|.
CASSMGQGAGGYTF
TGTGCCAGTAGTATGGGACAGGGGGCGGGTGGCTACACCTTC
>TRBV2|TRBJ1-2|TRBD1|once
CASSERGQGLDGYTF
TGTGCCAGCAGTGAAAGGGGACAGGGGTTGGACGGCTACACCTTC
>TRBV20-1|TRBJ2-2|.|many
CSARGRGGNTGELFF
TGCAGTGCTAGAGGACGGGGCGGTAACACCGGGGAGCTGTTTTTT
>TRBV2|TRBJ2-6|.|once
CASSEIWSGDAVLTF
TGTGCCAGCAGTGAAATCTGGTCGGGGGATGCCGTCCTGACTTTC
>TRBV5-1|TRBJ2-5|TRBD2|few
CASSRIIAGVGVRAQYF
TGCGCCAGCAGCCGTATCATAGCGGGAGTAGGGGTTCGGGCCCAGTACTTC
>TRBV7-7|TRBJ1-2|.|.
CASLAGGSSYGYTF
TGTGCTAGCCTCGCGGGGGGAAGCAGCTATGGCTACACCTTC
>TRBV20-1|TRBJ1-2|.|.
CSARLSVTVLRYTF
TGCAGTGCTAGACTCTCCGTTACAGTTCTCCGCTACACCTTC
>TRBV27|TRBJ1-6|.|.
CASSFQNSPLHF
TGTGCCAGCAGTTTTCAGAATTCACCCCTCCACTTT
>TRBV29-1|TRBJ2-1|TRBD2|.
CSVAGLAGGYSYNEQFF
TGCAGCGTCGCCGGACTAGCGGGGGGATACTCCTACAATGAGCAGTTCTTC
>TRBV5-1|TRBJ2-3|.|many
CASSLMSTDTQYF
TGCGCCAGCAGCTTGATGAGCACAGATACGCAGTATTTT
>TRBV10-3|TRBJ1-1|.|.
CAISESPRTEAFF
TGTGCCATCAGTGAGTCGCCTCGGACTGAAGCTTTCTTT
>TRBV10-3|TRBJ2-3|.|once
CAISEADTQYF
TGTGCCATCAGTGAGGCGGATACGCAGTATTTT
>TRBV7-6|TRBJ2-5|.|.
CASSLRDGETQYF
TGTGCCAGCAGCTTAAGGGATGGAGAGACCCAGTACTTC
>TRBV24-1|TRBJ2-3|TRBD1|many
CATRGQGTTDTQYF
TGTGCCACCAGGGGACAGGGGACCACAGATACGCAGTATTTT
>TRBV6-5|TRBJ1-1|.|.
CASSSWGGDTEAFF
TGTGCCAGCAGTTCCTGGGGGGGTGACACTGAAGCTTTCTTT
>TRBV5-6|TRBJ2-7|.|many
CASSMKTQATYEQYF
TGTGCCAGCAGCATGAAGACCCAGGCGACCTACGAGCAGTACTTC
>TRBV12-3/TRBV12-4|TRBJ2-7|.|many
CASSRDTAQSYEQYF
TGTGCCAGCAGCCGCGACACAGCCCAGTCCTACGAGCAGTACTTC
>TRBV4-3|TRBJ1-6|.|.
CASSQVTVLGSPLHF
TGCGCCAGCAGCCAAGTGACGGTCCTAGGTTCACCCCTCCACTTT
>TRBV6-1|TRBJ1-1|.|many
CASSDLFLNTEAFF
TGTGCCAGCAGTGACCTTTTCCTTAACACTGAAGCTTTCTTT
>TRBV7-9|TRBJ1-5|.|once
CASSLGGTDSNQPQHF
TGTGCCAGCAGCTTAGGAGGAACAGATAGCAATCAGCCCCAGCATTTT
>TRBV15|TRBJ1-1|.|once
CATSRDPPGGTEAFF
TGTGCCACCAGCAGAGATCCCCCGGGTGGGACTGAAGCTTTCTTT
>TRBV15|TRBJ2-4|TRBD2|.
CATSDLAGLLNIQYF
TGTGCCACCAGCGATCTAGCGGGCCTCCTAAACATTCAGTACTTC